This is a list of T cell receptor beta chains from one sample in a study of blood T cells in healthy people across ages. Using its own MiXCR run on the 5' RACE reads, TCRdb lists one record per CDR3 protein. Of hundreds of thousands of distinct CDR3 sequences in the sample, over 45% were seen once. The sequencing sample was made of blood. All receptors come from a man aged 25 to 40 in good health. The CDR3 runs from the conserved cysteine through the conserved F or W. D genes are given only for firm matches. A clone size is listed for some rows: how often the clone was seen (once, few, many), or a class if it is expanded.

v_call	clone_size	d_call	j_call	cdr3_nt	cdr3_aa
TRBV5-1	-	TRBD2	TRBJ2-3	TGCGCCAGCAGCTGGCCCCAAACAGCGAGCGGGAGGCTCACAGATACGCAGTATTTT	CASSWPQTASGRLTDTQYF
TRBV28	-	-	TRBJ2-5	TGTGCCAGCAGTCCGGGACTCCGCCAAGAGACCCAGTACTTC	CASSPGLRQETQYF
TRBV12-3/TRBV12-4	-	TRBD1	TRBJ1-2	TGTGCCAGCAGTCGGCCGGGACAGGGTTTTAACTATGGCTACACCTTC	CASSRPGQGFNYGYTF
TRBV10-3	-	-	TRBJ2-7	TGTGCCATCAGTGAGTCGGGACGGAATGCCTACGAGCAGTACTTC	CAISESGRNAYEQYF
TRBV4-1	-	-	TRBJ2-3	TGCGCCAGCAGCCAAGTGGGACTCCACACAGATACGCAGTATTTT	CASSQVGLHTDTQYF
TRBV6-5	few	-	TRBJ1-1	TGTGCCAGCAGTTTAATGGCGGGAAACACTGAAGCTTTCTTT	CASSLMAGNTEAFF
TRBV20-1	-	TRBD2	TRBJ2-7	TGCAGTGCTAGACTAGCGGGAGGAGAGCAGTACTTC	CSARLAGGEQYF
TRBV27	-	TRBD1	TRBJ1-6	TGTGCCAGCAGACCTGGGGACAGGGGAGATGGTTCACCCCTCCACTTT	CASRPGDRGDGSPLHF
TRBV7-2	once	TRBD1	TRBJ1-2	TGTGCCAGCAGCGCCCGACAGGGCATAAACGATGGCTACACCTTC	CASSARQGINDGYTF
TRBV20-1	-	TRBD1	TRBJ2-7	TGCAGTGCTAGAGTACTACAGGGGGACTACGAGCAGTACTTC	CSARVLQGDYEQYF
TRBV27	few	TRBD1	TRBJ2-2	TGTGCCAGCAGTTTATCCGCGCGCGGACAGGGTTACACCGGGGAGCTGTTTTTT	CASSLSARGQGYTGELFF
TRBV3-1	-	TRBD1	TRBJ2-1	TGTGTCAGCAGCCAAAGGGACAGGAGCTCCTACAATGAGCAGTTCTTC	CVSSQRDRSSYNEQFF
TRBV4-3	-	-	TRBJ1-5	TGCGCCAGCAGCCAAGTTTGGACAGATGGACAGCCCCAGCATTTT	CASSQVWTDGQPQHF
TRBV28	-	-	TRBJ2-7	TGTGCCAGCAGTTCGGAAATCCGGACAGTGACCCGGAGGAGGAGAGAGGACCAGTACTTC	CASSSEIRTVTRRRREDQYF
TRBV12-3/TRBV12-4	once	TRBD1	TRBJ1-2	TGTACCAGCAGTTCGGGACAGGGTTTTTTTCTTCAAGGCTACACCTTC	CTSSSGQGFFLQGYTF
TRBV7-2	few	-	TRBJ2-3	TGTGCCAGCAGCGGGGCATACACAGATACGCAGTATTTT	CASSGAYTDTQYF
TRBV28	few	-	TRBJ1-5	TGTGCCAGCACCACTTCTTCGGGCAACAATCAGCCCCAGCATTTT	CASTTSSGNNQPQHF
TRBV28	-	-	TRBJ1-1	TGTGCCAGCAGTCCTTACTTAGGCGCTGAAGCTTTCTTT	CASSPYLGAEAFF
TRBV5-1	few	-	TRBJ1-1	TGCGCCAGCAGCTTGTGGGTAGAAGGGAACACTGAAGCTTTCTTT	CASSLWVEGNTEAFF
TRBV27	-	TRBD2	TRBJ2-7	TGTGCCAGCAGTTTAATTCCGGGACTAGCGGAGTACGAGCAGTACTTC	CASSLIPGLAEYEQYF
TRBV4-3	-	-	TRBJ2-1	TGCGCCAGCAGCCTAGGGAACGACCGGGGTTACGATGAGCAGTTCTTC	CASSLGNDRGYDEQFF
TRBV7-2	-	TRBD1	TRBJ2-2	TGTGCCAGCAGCCACTCACAGGGGGCGCCCACCGGGGAGCTGTTTTTT	CASSHSQGAPTGELFF
TRBV12-3/TRBV12-4	-	TRBD2	TRBJ2-3	TGTGCCAGCAGTTTTCTAGCGGGAGGAATGCAGTATTTT	CASSFLAGGMQYF
TRBV6-5	-	TRBD2	TRBJ2-5	TGTGCCAGCGTGGAAGCGGGAGGGCGTAATGAGCAGTACTTC	CASVEAGGRNEQYF
TRBV7-2	few	-	TRBJ2-7	TGTGCCAGCAGCCTCCGGTCGATTTACGAGCAGTACTTC	CASSLRSIYEQYF
TRBV5-1	-	TRBD1	TRBJ2-7	TGCGCCAGCAGCTTGCGCGGGGACAGGGGTTACGGCGAGCAGTACTTC	CASSLRGDRGYGEQYF
TRBV12-3/TRBV12-4	-	-	TRBJ2-1	TGTGCCAGCACCCCTTCTCAAAACTCCTACAATGAGCAGTTCTTC	CASTPSQNSYNEQFF
TRBV20-1	few	TRBD2	TRBJ2-7	TGCAGTGCTCACTCTACCGGGACTAGAGCCTACGAGCAGTACTTC	CSAHSTGTRAYEQYF
TRBV11-2	-	TRBD2	TRBJ2-1	TGTGCCAGCAGCTTCTCGGGACTAGATGGGCAGTTCTTC	CASSFSGLDGQFF
TRBV20-1	-	-	TRBJ2-7	TGCAGTGCTAGAAACCTCGCCTACGAGCAGTACTTC	CSARNLAYEQYF
TRBV7-9	-	-	TRBJ2-1	TGTGCCAGCAGCTTACGAGTATCGGGTGAGCAGTTCTTC	CASSLRVSGEQFF
TRBV20-1	-	TRBD2	TRBJ2-2	TGCAGTGCTAGAGCTGCGGGACTAGCGGGAGACCTGGACACCGGGGAGCTGTTTTTT	CSARAAGLAGDLDTGELFF
TRBV2	-	-	TRBJ1-6	TGTGCCAGCAGTGAAGCGCTAGTAAATAATTCACCCCTCCACTTT	CASSEALVNNSPLHF
TRBV7-9	-	-	TRBJ2-1	TGTGCCAGCAGCTTAGAACAGACTTACAATGAGCAGTTCTTC	CASSLEQTYNEQFF
TRBV7-6	once	TRBD2	TRBJ2-1	TGTGCCAGCAGCCCCCAAGTAGCGGGAGACAATGAGCAGTTCTTC	CASSPQVAGDNEQFF
TRBV15	-	-	TRBJ2-1	TGTGCCACCAGCAGGGATCATGGTGAGCAGTTCTTC	CATSRDHGEQFF
TRBV7-9	-	-	TRBJ2-5	TGTGCCAGCAGCCCCAGGGTGGTCCAGTACTTC	CASSPRVVQYF
TRBV20-1	few	-	TRBJ1-2	TGCAGCGTCCCCTTAGCTTCAGACTATGGCTACACCTTC	CSVPLASDYGYTF
TRBV28	many	TRBD1	TRBJ2-7	TGTGCCAGCAGTATCCGGGACAGTCCCTACGAGCAGTACTTC	CASSIRDSPYEQYF
TRBV7-2	-	-	TRBJ2-1	TGTGCCAGCAGCTCTGAAGGGGTCTCCTACAATGAGCAGTTCTTC	CASSSEGVSYNEQFF
TRBV5-5	-	TRBD1	TRBJ1-5	TGTGCCAGCAGCGGGACAGGGATGAGCAATCAGCCCCAGCATTTT	CASSGTGMSNQPQHF
TRBV7-2	-	-	TRBJ2-6	TGTGCCAGCAGCTTGAAGGGGGGGGCCAACGTCCTGACTTTC	CASSLKGGANVLTF
TRBV7-2	-	TRBD1	TRBJ2-7	TGTGCCAGCAGCTCTCCCGACAGGGCTGGGGAGCAGTACTTC	CASSSPDRAGEQYF
TRBV20-1	-	TRBD2	TRBJ2-3	TGCAGTGCTAGAGCCCAACGGACTAGCGGGGGGGCCTTCTTGTATTTT	CSARAQRTSGGAFLYF
TRBV7-9	-	TRBD1	TRBJ2-4	TGTGCCAGCAGCTTGGCAGGGGGATCTCCATTAGCCAAAAACATTCAGTACTTC	CASSLAGGSPLAKNIQYF
TRBV11-3	once	TRBD1	TRBJ2-7	TGTGCCAGCAGCTTCGGACAGGGGGCTATCGACGAGCAGTACTTC	CASSFGQGAIDEQYF